The rows below give T cell receptor beta chains drawn from one sample of a study of beta chain features in type 1 diabetes. The assay was immunoSEQ multiplex PCR, and TCRdb's table has in-frame clones only and misses some. Of around 690,000 clones in the sample, roughly an eighth are singletons; the top ten hold around 0.12%. Sequenced material: naive CD4+ T cells from blood. The origin of the receptors is a man younger than 45 with type 1 diabetes. CDR3s include the opening cysteine and the closing phenylalanine or tryptophan.

v_gene	j_gene	CDR3aa
TRBV19	TRBJ1-2	CASTKGGGLEGYTF
TRBV5-1	TRBJ2-7	CASSLNPTGGLFHEQYF
TRBV6-5	TRBJ1-2	CASRPQVGFYGYTF
TRBV5-1	TRBJ2-5	CASSLFGLAGLQETQYF
TRBV4-2	TRBJ2-3	CASSQDETGFFTDTQYF
TRBV29-1	TRBJ2-5	CSVEGQENSETQYF
TRBV4-1	TRBJ1-4	CASSQEPNRGNWEKLFF
TRBV28	TRBJ2-7	CASSLSGAGSYEQYF
TRBV10-3	TRBJ1-1	CAISELTTGNTEAFF
TRBV7-3	TRBJ1-2	CASSSTGQGRRGYTF
TRBV15	TRBJ1-1	CATSTNPGKAFF
TRBV9	TRBJ2-1	CASSVVGENNEQFF
TRBV29-1	TRBJ2-2	CSVERGTGELFF
TRBV4-2	TRBJ2-5	CASSFSGTMQETQYF
TRBV5-6	TRBJ1-2	CASSLGQGGYGYTF
TRBV5-1	TRBJ1-3	CASSLHESSGNTIYF
TRBV29-1	TRBJ2-3	CSAALSDTQYF
TRBV5-1	TRBJ2-3	CASRPGGLDTDTQYF
TRBV7-9	TRBJ2-2	CASSLTLADESGRLFF
TRBV20-1	TRBJ2-3	CSARDPDTQYF
TRBV9	TRBJ2-1	CASSVGTAYNEQFF
TRBV5-6	TRBJ2-6	CASSMDRVGSGANVLTF
TRBV6-5	TRBJ2-3	CASRGQGALTDTQYF
TRBV9	TRBJ2-1	CASSPIGTGWLNEQFF
TRBV12-5	TRBJ1-2	CASGLHRTAEYGYTF
TRBV7-9	TRBJ2-3	CASNDRGSNTDTQYF
TRBV19	TRBJ1-2	CASTVGLSTSYTF
TRBV20-1	TRBJ2-1	CSATGAQQFF
TRBV28	TRBJ2-1	CASSLGGGSYNEQFF
TRBV10-3	TRBJ2-1	CATQSGQGNNEQFF
TRBV14	TRBJ2-2	CASSQERRGATGELFF
TRBV30	TRBJ2-7	CAWSGESWEQYF
TRBV19	TRBJ1-1	CASSITGSGAEAFF